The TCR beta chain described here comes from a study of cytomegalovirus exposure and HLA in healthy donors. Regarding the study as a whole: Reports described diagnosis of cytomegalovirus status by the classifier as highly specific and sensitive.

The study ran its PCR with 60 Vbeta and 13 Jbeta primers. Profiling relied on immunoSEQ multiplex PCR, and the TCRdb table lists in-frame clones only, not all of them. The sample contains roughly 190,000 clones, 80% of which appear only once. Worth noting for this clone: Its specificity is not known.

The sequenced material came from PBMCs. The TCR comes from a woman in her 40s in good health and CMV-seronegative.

The CDR3 loop reads CASSWDRGLTEAFF. The CDR3, as DNA: TGTGCCAGCAGCTGGGACAGGGGGCTCACTGAAGCTTTCTTT. The rearrangement uses TRBV5-4 and TRBJ1-1, with 12 bases matching TRBD1. This CDR3 region has 14 residues. Per germline, CDR1 SGHNT and CDR2 YYREEE (reference sequence). J gave up 4 bases and V 3 bases, and 1 base lay outside the gene matches.